The subject of this entry is one TCR beta chain. Its specificity is unknown. This CDR3 has 17 amino acids. V was pared by 6 bases and J by 6 bases, with 17 bases of the junction left unmatched. The germline V gene encodes CDR1 WNHNN and CDR2 SYGVQD (reference sequence). These data come from a study of tumour-infiltrating T cells in Burkitt lymphoma. Study context: The Burkitt lymphoma cohort spanned all epidemiological subtypes. Productive clonality predicted overall and progression-free survival. Overall study findings and caveats: Several public clonotypes recurred in numerous Burkitt lymphoma patients.

Here immunoSEQ multiplex PCR was the method, and the copy in TCRdb shows in-frame clones only, minus some. Found here are about 46,000 clones, 30% to 40% of them singletons; the top ten hold around 3%. This rearrangement joins TRBV10-1 to TRBJ2-5; 9 bases are a match to TRBD1. This TCR was sampled from a human donor with Burkitt lymphoma. Sequencing was carried out using tumor tissue. The CDR3 sequence: CASRTGGVSHPAQTQYF. Written as DNA, the CDR3 is TGCGCCAGCAGAACAGGGGGCGTTAGTCACCCCGCCCAGACCCAGTACTTC.